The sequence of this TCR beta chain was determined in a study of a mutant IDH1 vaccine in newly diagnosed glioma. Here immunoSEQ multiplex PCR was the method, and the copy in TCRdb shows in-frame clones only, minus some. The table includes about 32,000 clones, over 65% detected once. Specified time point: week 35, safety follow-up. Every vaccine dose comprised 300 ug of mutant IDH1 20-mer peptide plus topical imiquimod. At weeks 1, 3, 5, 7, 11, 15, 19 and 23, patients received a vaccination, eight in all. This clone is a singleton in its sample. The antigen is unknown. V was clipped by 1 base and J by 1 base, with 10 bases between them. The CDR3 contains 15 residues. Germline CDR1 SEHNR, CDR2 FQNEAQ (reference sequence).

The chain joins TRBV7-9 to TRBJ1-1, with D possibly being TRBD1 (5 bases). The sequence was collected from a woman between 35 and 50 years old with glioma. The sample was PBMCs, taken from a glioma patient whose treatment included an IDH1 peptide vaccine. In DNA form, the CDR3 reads TGTGCCAGCAGCTTAGATCTGGGGGGGAACACTGAAGCTTTCTTT. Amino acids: CASSLDLGGNTEAFF. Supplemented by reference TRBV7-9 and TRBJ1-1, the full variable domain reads DTGVSQNPRHKITKRGQNVTFRCDPISEHNRLYWYRQTLGQGPEFLTYFQNEAQLEKSRLLSDRFSAERPKGSFSTLEIQRTEQGDSAMYLCASSLDLGGNTEAFFGQGTRLTVV.